The 27 T cell receptor beta chains below all came from one sample that was sequenced in a study of blood T cell repertoires in COVID-19. TCRdb keeps only in-frame clones here, not all; method: immunoSEQ multiplex PCR. The sample yields about 380,000 clones, roughly 85% seen once. The specimen was peripheral blood. The receptors stem from a woman younger than 35 with acute or convalescent COVID-19.

CDR3: CSSKGIYYNEQFF. CDR3 coding DNA: TGCAGCTCGAAGGGGATCTACTACAATGAGCAGTTCTTC. The rearrangement links TRBV29-1 to TRBJ2-1; D perhaps matches TRBD1 (5 bases). The CDR3 runs 13 residues. Looked up from germline, CDR1 is SQVTM and CDR2 is ANQGSEA. V shed 8 bases and J shed 3 bases, with 14 bases lying between them.

This chain links TRBV6-1 with TRBJ2-1; D is uncertain. Trimming stripped 0 bases from V and 2 bases from J, with 14 bases between. This CDR3 region has 17 residues. Germline values: CDR1 MNHNS, CDR2 SASEGT. The CDR3 sequence: CASSEALGNTPYNEQFF. Here the CDR3 DNA reads TGTGCCAGCAGTGAAGCGCTGGGCAACACGCCCTACAATGAGCAGTTCTTC.

The V and J genes are TRBV6-2 or TRBV6-3 and TRBJ1-5; no clear D. Germline values: CDR1 MNHEY, CDR2 SVGEGT. V dropped 1 base and J dropped 0 bases, with 10 bases sitting between them. The length of the CDR3 is 16 residues. The CDR3, as DNA: TGTGCCAGCAGTTACTTCGGTCCTACTAGCAATCAGCCCCAGCATTTT. Translated: CASSYFGPTSNQPQHF.

CDR3 loop: CATSKGTATNTGELFF. The CDR3 nucleotides read TGTGCCACCTCCAAAGGGACAGCAACGAACACCGGGGAGCTGTTTTTT. The chain uses TRBV28 and TRBJ2-2; the match to TRBD1 covers 7 bases. The CDR3 has 16 amino acids. Per germline, CDR1 MDHEN and CDR2 SYDVKM. The V gene end was trimmed by 10 bases and the J gene end by 0 bases; junction bases not matched to a gene: 11. Complete variable domain (other parts from reference TRBV28 and TRBJ2-2): DVKVTQSSRYLVKRTGEKVFLECVQDMDHENMFWYRQDPGLGLRLIYFSYDVKMKEKGDIPEGYSVSREKKERFSLILESASTNQTSMYLCATSKGTATNTGELFFGEGSRLTVL.

The genes are TRBV19 and TRBJ2-1; 10 nucleotides line up with TRBD2. V trimming: 7 bases; J trimming: 5 bases; junction bases outside the gene matches: 5. This CDR3 is 14 amino acids long. In germline, CDR1 is LNHDA, CDR2 SQIVND (reference sequence). The CDR3 loop reads CASNRLAGDNEQFF. The DNA for the CDR3 is TGTGCCAGTAATCGACTAGCGGGCGACAATGAGCAGTTCTTC.

The CDR3 is CASSPGQGSNQPQHF. CDR3 bases: TGTGCCAGCAGTCCAGGACAGGGGAGCAATCAGCCCCAGCATTTT. The chain has TRBV3-1 (or the pseudogene TRBV3-2) and TRBJ1-5; 9 bases map to TRBD1. Germline assignment: CDR1 LGHDT and CDR2 YNNKEL (reference sequence). With 6 bases clipped from V and 1 base from J, the junction kept 4 bases outside the gene matches. The CDR3 sequence is 15 residues long.

V and J are TRBV12-5 and TRBJ1-5; D gene uncertain. The V end was cut by 3 bases, the J end by 0 bases, with 21 bases between. The CDR3 sequence is 19 residues long. Germline CDR1 and CDR2: LGHNT and FRNRAP. The CDR3 reads CASGLIPSLARDSNQPQHF. In nucleotides, the CDR3 is TGTGCTAGTGGTTTAATCCCCTCCCTCGCCCGGGATAGCAATCAGCCCCAGCATTTT.

This clone was recorded once. The rearrangement links TRBV29-1 to TRBJ1-1; D is possibly TRBD1 (5 bases). The ends were cut back, 4 bases at V and 7 bases at J, with 16 bases in the middle. The CDR3 has 13 residues. Germline V gene lookup returns CDR1 SQVTM and CDR2 ANQGSEA. The CDR3 is CSVATGYRSEAFF. The CDR3 region has the DNA TGCAGCGTTGCCACAGGTTATCGCAGTGAAGCTTTCTTT.

This clone was counted between two and nine times. V usage is TRBV6-5 and J usage is TRBJ2-3, with D perhaps matching TRBD2 (5 bases). This CDR3 is 16 amino acids long. Germline-derived CDR1 and CDR2 are MNHEY and SVGAGI. Trimming pared 0 bases from V and 2 bases from J, leaving 12 bases between. The CDR3 DNA follows: TGTGCCAGCAGTTACTCGCTCACGGGAAACACAGATACGCAGTATTTT. Encoded protein: CASSYSLTGNTDTQYF.

The chain links TRBV5-1 to TRBJ1-2; D uncertain. V lost 3 bases and J 8 bases, leaving 14 bases between the germline ends. Germline V CDR1 and CDR2: SGHRS, YFSETQ. This CDR3 has 13 amino acids. In DNA, the CDR3 is TGCGCCAGCAGCTCGGAAAGAGGACTCGGCTACACCTTC. Its protein is CASSSERGLGYTF.

The rearrangement links TRBV18 to TRBJ2-2; D gene ambiguous. The V end was cut by 8 bases, the J end by 7 bases, with 14 bases between. This CDR3 is 13 amino acids long. The germline V gene has CDR1 KGHSH and CDR2 LQKENI. CDR3 sequence: CASLAAPSGELFF. CDR3 DNA: TGTGCCAGCCTGGCCGCCCCCAGCGGGGAGCTGTTTTTT.

The genes are TRBV9 and TRBJ2-7, with TRBD1 matching over 8 bases. Trimming took 0 bases from V and 3 from J; bases not matched to a gene: 8. Germline V CDR1 and CDR2: SGDLS, YYNGEE. There are 16 residues in the CDR3. The CDR3 sequence is CASSVGSGGVNYEQYF. CDR3 nucleotide sequence: TGTGCCAGCAGCGTAGGTTCAGGGGGCGTAAACTACGAGCAGTACTTC.

The chain couples TRBV28 to TRBJ2-7; 7 nucleotides match TRBD2. The CDR3 runs to 15 residues. Trimming at V came to 3 bases and at J to 4 bases, leaving 9 bases not matched to a gene. CDR1 and CDR2 (germline): MDHEN, SYDVKM. The CDR3 nucleotides are TGTGCCAGCAGTTTTTCGGGGGAGGGTTTGTACGAGCAGTACTTC. Encoded protein: CASSFSGEGLYEQYF.

V gene TRBV25-1 combines with J gene TRBJ1-1; TRBD1 is a possible D gene (6 bases). Per the germline V gene, CDR1 is MGHDK and CDR2 is SYGVNS. V was pared by 3 bases and J by 2 bases, with 13 bases between. This CDR3 is built from 15 residues. This CDR3 is CASSEGGLGNTEAFF. CDR3 in DNA: TGTGCCAGCAGTGAGGGGGGGCTGGGTAACACTGAAGCTTTCTTT.

The chain employs TRBV7-2 and TRBJ2-7, with 7 bases matching TRBD2. Germline V gene sequence: CDR1 SGHTA, CDR2 FQGNSA. Germline trimming cut 5 bases from V and 4 bases from J; bases unmatched to any gene: 11. The CDR3 extends over 15 amino acids. In DNA, the CDR3 is TGTGCCAGCAGCACTTGGGGGGGTATTTGGTACGAGCAGTACTTC. It specifies CASSTWGGIWYEQYF.

In its sample, this clone was seen once. The V gene is TRBV20-1, the J gene TRBJ2-2; D is unclear. Germline CDR1 and CDR2: DFQATT and SNEGSKA (reference sequence). CDR3 length equals 11 residues. V was pared by 6 bases and J by 7 bases, with 9 bases between. For the CDR3, the DNA is TGCAGTGCCCCCTTGAGCGGGGAGCTGTTTTTT. Its translation is CSAPLSGELFF.

V and J are TRBV7-3 and TRBJ2-3, with D maybe TRBD2 (7 bases). Germline V lookup: CDR1 SGHTA, CDR2 FQGTGA. Trimming cost V 2 bases and J 2 bases, with 14 bases left between them. The CDR3 length is 16 residues. CDR3 protein: CASSLYTGGSTDTQYF. CDR3 coding DNA: TGTGCCAGCAGCTTATATACGGGGGGCTCCACAGATACGCAGTATTTT.

This clone occurred once. The V and J genes are TRBV27 and TRBJ2-1, with TRBD1 matching over 12 bases. V gave up 2 bases and J gave up 7 bases; unmatched junction bases: 6. The CDR3 has 16 residues. Germline V gene lookup returns CDR1 MNHEY and CDR2 SMNVEV (reference sequence). CDR3 sequence: CASSLTWDRGRNEQFF. CDR3 bases: TGTGCCAGCAGTTTAACCTGGGACAGGGGGCGAAATGAGCAGTTCTTC.

The V gene is TRBV5-1, the J gene TRBJ2-2; possible D gene TRBD1, 6 bases. The germline V gene encodes CDR1 SGHRS and CDR2 YFSETQ. This CDR3 has 13 residues. V was pared by 3 bases and J by 5 bases, with 8 bases between. The CDR3 protein is CASSSRGTGELFF. The CDR3 bases are TGCGCCAGCAGCTCCAGGGGTACCGGGGAGCTGTTTTTT.

This chain joins TRBV7-9 and TRBJ1-3; D is perhaps TRBD1 (6 bases). V was clipped by 4 bases and J by 2 bases, with 12 bases between them. Per the germline V gene, CDR1 is SEHNR and CDR2 is FQNEAQ (reference sequence). This CDR3 comprises 15 residues. The CDR3 nucleotides read TGTGCCAGCAGCTATTCCGCAGGGGCTGGAAACACCATATATTTT. Translating gives CASSYSAGAGNTIYF.

This clone was detected ten times or more. The J gene is TRBJ2-2, the V gene TRBV18; 7 bases match TRBD2. J lost 5 bases, V lost 1 base, and 4 bases had no gene match. The germline gives CDR1 KGHSH, CDR2 LQKENI. This CDR3 is 15 amino acids long. The CDR3 sequence is CASSPLGLETGELFF. The CDR3 DNA follows: TGTGCCAGCTCACCACTCGGACTAGAAACCGGGGAGCTGTTTTTT.

CDR3 coding DNA: TGTGCCAGCAGCCCCAGGGCAGGGCTTGGCAGTGAGCAGTTCTTC. Its translation is CASSPRAGLGSEQFF. This chain links TRBV4-2 with TRBJ2-1, with D tentatively TRBD1 (5 bases). V was clipped by 4 bases and J by 9 bases, with 19 bases between them. Germline CDR1 reads LGHNA; CDR2 reads YNFKEQ. The length of the CDR3 is 15 residues.

The V call is TRBV7-3, the J call TRBJ2-3; D may be TRBD2 (6 bases). Germline values: CDR1 SGHTA, CDR2 FQGTGA. V lost 3 bases to trimming and J lost 0 bases, with 10 bases between them. CDR3 size: 15 residues. The CDR3 region is CASSLGGVSTDTQYF. The CDR3 DNA reads TGTGCCAGCAGCTTGGGAGGAGTTAGCACAGATACGCAGTATTTT.

The J gene is TRBJ2-7, the V gene TRBV10-2; 9 bases are shared with TRBD2. CDR1 is WSHSY, CDR2 SAAADI, per germline. The CDR3 extends over 14 amino acids. With 4 bases clipped from V and 3 bases from J, the junction kept 4 bases outside the gene matches. CDR3 loop: CASSGLAAGYEQYF. CDR3 nucleotide sequence: TGCGCCAGCAGTGGACTAGCGGCAGGCTACGAGCAGTACTTC.

This chain connects TRBV7-2 to TRBJ2-2, with TRBD2 matching over 9 bases. The junction had 3 bases not matched to a gene; V was cut back by 1 base and J by 6 bases. This CDR3 spans 15 amino acids. Germline loops: CDR1 SGHTA, CDR2 FQGNSA. Here the CDR3 DNA reads TGTGCCAGCAGCTTAGTGCTAGCGGGACCCGGGGAGCTGTTTTTT. It specifies CASSLVLAGPGELFF.

The chain joins TRBV7-9 to TRBJ2-7; 8 positions match TRBD1. V gave up 4 bases and J gave up 2 bases; unmatched junction bases: 10. Germline loops: CDR1 SEHNR, CDR2 FQNEAQ (reference sequence). This CDR3 has 16 amino acids. This CDR3 reads CASSWTRDRSPYEQYF. CDR3 sequence (DNA): TGTGCCAGCAGCTGGACGCGGGACAGGTCGCCCTACGAGCAGTACTTC. The full variable domain, with the rest looked up from reference TRBV7-9 and TRBJ2-7, is DTGVSQNPRHKITKRGQNVTFRCDPISEHNRLYWYRQTLGQGPEFLTYFQNEAQLEKSRLLSDRFSAERPKGSFSTLEIQRTEQGDSAMYLCASSWTRDRSPYEQYFGPGTRLTVT.

This clone has just one count. This chain links TRBV2 with TRBJ2-3; 14 bases agree with TRBD2. CDR3 length: 18 residues. Trimming at V came to 4 bases and at J to 4 bases, leaving 10 bases not matched to a gene. Germline lookup yields CDR1 SNHLY and CDR2 FYNNEI. The CDR3 protein is CASSVTSGRALAADTQYF. The CDR3 nucleotides are TGTGCCAGCAGTGTGACTAGCGGGAGGGCCCTCGCCGCAGATACGCAGTATTTT.